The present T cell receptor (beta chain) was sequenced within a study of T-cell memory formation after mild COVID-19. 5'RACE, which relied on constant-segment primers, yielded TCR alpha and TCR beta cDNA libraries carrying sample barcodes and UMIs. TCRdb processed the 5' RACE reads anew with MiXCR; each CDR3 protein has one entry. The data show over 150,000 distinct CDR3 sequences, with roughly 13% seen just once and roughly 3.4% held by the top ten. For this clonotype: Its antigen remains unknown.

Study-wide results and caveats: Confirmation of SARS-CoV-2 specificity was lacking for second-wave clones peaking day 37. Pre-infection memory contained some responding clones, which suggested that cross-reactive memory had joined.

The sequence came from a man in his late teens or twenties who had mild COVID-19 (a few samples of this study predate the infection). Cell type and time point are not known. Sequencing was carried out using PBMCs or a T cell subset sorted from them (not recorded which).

The CDR3 coding sequence is TGTGCCAGCAGCCAGGCTAGCGGGGGCTCCTACGAGCAGTACTTC. Amino acid sequence: CASSQASGGSYEQYF. This chain uses TRBV3-1 with TRBJ2-7; 10 bases map to TRBD2. This CDR3 comprises 15 residues. The V gene's germline CDR1 is LGHDT and CDR2 YNNKEL (reference sequence). The J segment lost 0 bases and the V segment lost 3 bases, leaving 2 bases of the junction unmatched.